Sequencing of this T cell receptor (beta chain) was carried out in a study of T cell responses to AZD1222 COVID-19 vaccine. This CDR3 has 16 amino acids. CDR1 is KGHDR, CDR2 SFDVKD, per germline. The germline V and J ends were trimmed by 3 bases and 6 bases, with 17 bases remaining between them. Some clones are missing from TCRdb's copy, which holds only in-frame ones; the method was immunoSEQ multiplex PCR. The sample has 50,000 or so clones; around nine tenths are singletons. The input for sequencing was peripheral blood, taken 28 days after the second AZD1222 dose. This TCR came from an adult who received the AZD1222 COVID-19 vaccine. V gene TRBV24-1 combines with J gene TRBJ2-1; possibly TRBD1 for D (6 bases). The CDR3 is CATSDRRGGRGNEQFF. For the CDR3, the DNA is TGTGCCACCAGTGATCGCAGAGGGGGTAGGGGCAATGAGCAGTTCTTC.